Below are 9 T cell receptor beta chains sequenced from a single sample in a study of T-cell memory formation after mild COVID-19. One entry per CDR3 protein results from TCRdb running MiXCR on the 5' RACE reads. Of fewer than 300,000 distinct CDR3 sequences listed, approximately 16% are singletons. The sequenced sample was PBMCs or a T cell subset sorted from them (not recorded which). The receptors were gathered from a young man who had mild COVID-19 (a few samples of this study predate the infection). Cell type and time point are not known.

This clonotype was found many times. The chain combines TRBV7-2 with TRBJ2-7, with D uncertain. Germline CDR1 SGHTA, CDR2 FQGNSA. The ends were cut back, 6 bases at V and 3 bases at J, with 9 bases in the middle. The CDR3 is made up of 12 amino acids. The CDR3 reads CASSSTHYEQYF. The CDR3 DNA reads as TGTGCCAGCAGTTCTACCCACTACGAGCAGTACTTC.

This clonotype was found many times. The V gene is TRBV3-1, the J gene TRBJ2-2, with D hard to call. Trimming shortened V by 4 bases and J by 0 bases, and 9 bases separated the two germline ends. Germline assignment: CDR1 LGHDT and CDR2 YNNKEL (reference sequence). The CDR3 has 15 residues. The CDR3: CASSRGEANTGELFF. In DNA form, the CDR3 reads TGTGCCAGCAGCCGGGGTGAGGCGAACACCGGGGAGCTGTTTTTT.

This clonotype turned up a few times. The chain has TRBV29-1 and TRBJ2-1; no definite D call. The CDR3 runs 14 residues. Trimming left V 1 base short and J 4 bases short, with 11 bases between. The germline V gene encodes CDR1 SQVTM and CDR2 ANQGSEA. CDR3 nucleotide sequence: TGCAGCGTTGAAGGTTGGACGGAGTACAATGAGCAGTTCTTC. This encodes CSVEGWTEYNEQFF.

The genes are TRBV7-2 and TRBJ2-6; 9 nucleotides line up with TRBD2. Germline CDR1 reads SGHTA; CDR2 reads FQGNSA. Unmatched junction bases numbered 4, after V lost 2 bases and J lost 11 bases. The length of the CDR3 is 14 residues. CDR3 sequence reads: CASSLTSGPHVLTF. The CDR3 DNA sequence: TGTGCCAGCAGCTTAACTAGCGGGCCCCACGTCCTGACTTTC.

The CDR3 here is CASSRRVGTSGYTF. CDR3 coding DNA: TGTGCCAGCAGTCGGCGGGTTGGGACAAGTGGCTACACCTTC. The chain joins TRBV12-1 to TRBJ1-2; TRBD1, as called in the table, went unchecked against the DNA. TRBV12-1 is a known pseudogene. The CDR3 consists of 14 residues.

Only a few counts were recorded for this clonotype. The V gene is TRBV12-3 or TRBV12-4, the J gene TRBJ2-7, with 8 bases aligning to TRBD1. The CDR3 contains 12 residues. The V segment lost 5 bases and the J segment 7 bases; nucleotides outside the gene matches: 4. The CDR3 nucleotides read TGTGCCAGCAGTCCAGGGGGCGGGGAGCAGTACGTC. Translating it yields CASSPGGGEQYV.

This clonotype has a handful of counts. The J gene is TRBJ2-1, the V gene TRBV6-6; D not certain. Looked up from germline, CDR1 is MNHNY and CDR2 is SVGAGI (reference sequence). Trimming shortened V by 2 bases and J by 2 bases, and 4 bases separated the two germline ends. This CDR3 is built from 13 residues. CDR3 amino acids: CASSYPPYNEQFF. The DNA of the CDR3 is TGTGCCAGCAGTTACCCTCCCTACAATGAGCAGTTCTTC.

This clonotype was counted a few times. In DNA, the CDR3 is TGTGCCAGCAGCTTGTCCTTCGGCGGCTCTGGGGCCAACGTCCTGACTTTC. Translation: CASSLSFGGSGANVLTF. The chain combines TRBV7-3 with TRBJ2-6; D not certain. V lost 3 bases and J lost 0, with 12 bases in between. The CDR3 spans 17 residues. Germline V gene sequence: CDR1 SGHTA, CDR2 FQGTGA.

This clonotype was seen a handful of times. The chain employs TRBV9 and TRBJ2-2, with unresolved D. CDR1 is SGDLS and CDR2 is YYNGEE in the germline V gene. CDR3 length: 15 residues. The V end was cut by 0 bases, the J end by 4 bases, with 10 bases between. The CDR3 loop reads CASSVAGAVTGELFF. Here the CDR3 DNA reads TGTGCCAGCAGCGTAGCGGGCGCGGTCACCGGGGAGCTGTTTTTT.